This TCR beta chain emerged from a study of T cell responses to AZD1222 COVID-19 vaccine. Data came from immunoSEQ multiplex PCR; TCRdb stores just in-frame clones and leaves some out. The sample has under 150,000 clones; roughly nine tenths are singletons. In germline, CDR1 is GTSNPN, CDR2 SVGIG (reference sequence). V was cut by 1 base and J by 4 bases, with 13 bases left in between. CDR3 size: 14 residues. As for this clone: Its antigen is as yet unknown.

Study-level points and caveats: CD4 TCRs covered the whole spike, strongest at regions 160-218 and 743-854. None of the repertoires were sampled until the peak T cell response had passed.

The sequencing used peripheral blood, collected on day 0 of AZD1222 vaccination. This chain connects TRBV30 to TRBJ1-1, with unresolved D. The TCR was taken from an adult in good health. CDR3 in DNA: TGTGCCTGGAGTGATCGACCAAGGGTCACTGAAGCTTTCTTT. This sequence encodes CAWSDRPRVTEAFF.